This note documents a single T cell receptor beta chain sequence. The sample originates from a study of blood T cell repertoires in COVID-19. Study as a whole: The cDNA or gDNA used as material had been derived from T cells, B-cell-depleted T cells, or PBMCs.

V shed 4 bases and J shed 5 bases, with 15 bases lying between them. Germline V gene data show CDR1 as SGHRS and CDR2 as YFSETQ. The CDR3 runs to 14 residues. Sequencing was performed with immunoSEQ multiplex PCR; in TCRdb, only in-frame clones are kept and a portion is missing. Found here are approximately 46,000 clones, 80% to 90% of them singletons; the top ten hold around 15%. This receptor was taken from a man aged 65 to 79 with active COVID-19. Sample: peripheral blood. This rearrangement joins TRBV5-1 to TRBJ2-5; D is possibly TRBD2 (7 bases). The chain's CDR3 is CASSIGGRMETQYF. The CDR3 region has the DNA TGCGCCAGCAGCATCGGGGGGCGGATGGAGACCCAGTACTTC.